This T cell receptor beta chain was observed in a study of T cell repertoires in cytomegalovirus infection. In the case of this clonotype: The antigen remains unidentified.

TCRdb re-derived calls from the reads in MiXCR, one entry per CDR3 protein. This sample has some 500,000 distinct CDR3 sequences, with about 40% found just once. The V end was cut by 3 bases, the J end by 7 bases, with 9 bases between. This CDR3 is 12 amino acids long. The germline V gene has CDR1 SGHVS and CDR2 FQNEAQ. Material: cultured PBMCs, obtained from culture after CMV antigen stimulation. The rearrangement uses TRBV7-8 and TRBJ1-1; perhaps TRBD1 as D (5 bases). The TCR originated in a human donor in good health (CMV status not recorded). Some clones in this sample may be carry-over from other donors' samples. The DNA for the CDR3 is TGTGCCAGCAGCTTGTGGGGGAATGAAGCTTTCTTT. Translated: CASSLWGNEAFF.